This T cell receptor (beta chain) is drawn from a study of blood T cell repertoires in COVID-19. This clone was picked up one time. Clones were read by immunoSEQ multiplex PCR, and TCRdb kept only the in-frame ones, dropping some. The sample carries some 500,000 clones, roughly nine tenths recorded once. The length of the CDR3 is 14 residues. Germline assignment: CDR1 LNHDA and CDR2 SQIVND (reference sequence). V shed 0 bases and J 7 bases; nucleotides not matched to a gene: 5. J is TRBJ1-1 and V is TRBV19, with 7 bases that match TRBD1. This TCR was recovered from a woman aged 50 to 65 with COVID-19, enrolled during active disease. What was sequenced was peripheral blood. CDR3 sequence (DNA): TGTGCCAGTAGTATAGAACTACAGGGGAGTGAAGCTTTCTTT. Amino acids: CASSIELQGSEAFF.